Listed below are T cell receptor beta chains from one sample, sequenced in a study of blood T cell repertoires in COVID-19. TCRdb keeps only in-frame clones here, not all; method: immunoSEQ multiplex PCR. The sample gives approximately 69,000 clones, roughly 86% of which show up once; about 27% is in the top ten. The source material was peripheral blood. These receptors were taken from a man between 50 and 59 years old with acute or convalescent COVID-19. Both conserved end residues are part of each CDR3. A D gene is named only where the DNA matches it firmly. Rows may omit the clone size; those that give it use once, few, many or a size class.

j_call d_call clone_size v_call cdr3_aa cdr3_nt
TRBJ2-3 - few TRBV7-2 CASSLVAGWSDTQYF TGTGCCAGCAGCTTAGTTGCGGGGTGGTCAGATACGCAGTATTTT
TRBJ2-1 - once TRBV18 CASSPPGGNEQFF TGTGCCAGCTCACCACCCGGGGGAAATGAGCAGTTCTTC
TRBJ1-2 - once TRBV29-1 CSVEGRGGTNYGYTF TGCAGCGTTGAGGGGAGAGGGGGTACTAACTATGGCTACACCTTC
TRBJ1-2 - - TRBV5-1 CASSGQGDYGYTF TGCGCCAGCAGCGGCCAAGGGGATTATGGCTACACCTTC
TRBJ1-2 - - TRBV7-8 CASSPLQSNYGYTF TGTGCCAGCAGCCCCTTACAGTCGAACTATGGCTACACCTTC
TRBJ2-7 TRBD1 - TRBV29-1 CSVGPGKGAGEQYF TGCAGCGTTGGACCCGGGAAGGGGGCTGGGGAGCAGTACTTC
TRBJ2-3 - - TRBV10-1 CASSESMWRADTQYF TGCGCCAGCAGTGAGTCAATGTGGAGGGCAGATACGCAGTATTTT
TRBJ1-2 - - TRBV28 CASSRTAGGYTF TGTGCCAGCAGCCGGACGGCGGGGGGCTACACCTTC
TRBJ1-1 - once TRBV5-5 CASSPPGLSTEAFF TGTGCCAGCAGCCCTCCGGGGTTGAGCACTGAAGCTTTCTTT
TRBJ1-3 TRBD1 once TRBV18 CASSLGTASGNTIYF TGTGCCAGCTCACTCGGGACAGCCTCTGGAAACACCATATATTTT
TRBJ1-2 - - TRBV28 CASSLNRAHGYTF TGTGCCAGCAGTTTAAACAGGGCGCATGGCTACACCTTC